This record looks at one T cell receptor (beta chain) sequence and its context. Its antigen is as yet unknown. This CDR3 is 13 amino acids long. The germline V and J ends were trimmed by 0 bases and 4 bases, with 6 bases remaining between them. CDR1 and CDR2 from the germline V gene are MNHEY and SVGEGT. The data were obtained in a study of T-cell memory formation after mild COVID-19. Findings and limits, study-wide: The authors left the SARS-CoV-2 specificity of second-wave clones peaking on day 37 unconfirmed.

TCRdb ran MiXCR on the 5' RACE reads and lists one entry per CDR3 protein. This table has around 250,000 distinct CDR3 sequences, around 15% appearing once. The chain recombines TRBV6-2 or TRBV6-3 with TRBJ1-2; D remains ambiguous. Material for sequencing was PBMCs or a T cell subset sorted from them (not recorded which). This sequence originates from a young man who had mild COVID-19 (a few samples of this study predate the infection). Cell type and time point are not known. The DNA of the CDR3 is TGTGCCAGCAGTTACTCGGCAGCCTATGGCTACACCTTC. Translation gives CASSYSAAYGYTF.